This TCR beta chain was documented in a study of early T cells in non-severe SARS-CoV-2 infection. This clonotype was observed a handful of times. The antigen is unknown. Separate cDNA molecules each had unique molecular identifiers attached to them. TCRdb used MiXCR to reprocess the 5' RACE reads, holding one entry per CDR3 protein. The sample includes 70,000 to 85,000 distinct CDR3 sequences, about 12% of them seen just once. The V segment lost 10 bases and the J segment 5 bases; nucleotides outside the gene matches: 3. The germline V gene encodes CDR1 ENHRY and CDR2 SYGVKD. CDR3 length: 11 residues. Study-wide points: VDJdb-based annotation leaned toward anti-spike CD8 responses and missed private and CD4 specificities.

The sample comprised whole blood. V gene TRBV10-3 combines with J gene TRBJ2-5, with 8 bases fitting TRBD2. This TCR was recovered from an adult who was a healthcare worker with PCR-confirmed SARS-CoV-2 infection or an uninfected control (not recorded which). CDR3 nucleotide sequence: TGTGCCACCGGCGGGGGGGAGACCCAGTACTTC. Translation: CATGGGETQYF.